The source of this T cell receptor beta chain is a study of cytomegalovirus exposure and HLA in healthy donors. Notes on this clone: Its antigen is not identified.

Study results and limitations: The listing of roughly 160 TCR beta chains classed them as cytomegalovirus-associated. Later genetic work tied a missense DCLRE1C variant to beta-chain V and J trimming. Across donors, presence/absence analyses took sequencing depth to be roughly uniform.

A multiplex PCR was run with 60 Vbeta primers and 13 Jbeta primers. Assay used: immunoSEQ multiplex PCR; TCRdb lists only in-frame clones, some missing. The sample holds approximately 120,000 clones, roughly 76% seen once. CDR3 length equals 14 residues. The germline CDR1 and CDR2 sequences are MDHEN and SYDVKM. V was trimmed by 6 bases and J by 2 bases, leaving 14 bases between them. Sequenced input: PBMCs. The gene calls are TRBV28 and TRBJ2-7, with D tentatively TRBD2 (6 bases). This sequence originates from a woman in her 50s in good health and CMV-seronegative. CDR3 in DNA: TGTGCCAGCAGCACGGGGAGGATCCCCTACGAGCAGTACTTC. Translation gives CASSTGRIPYEQYF.